The T cell receptor (beta chain) under discussion was sequenced for a study of T cell repertoires in cytomegalovirus infection. The CDR3 has 15 amino acids. The germline V gene has CDR1 MNHEY and CDR2 SVGAGI. The V and J ends lost 0 bases and 4 bases respectively, with 12 bases between them. This clonotype was observed a few times. Its antigen remains unknown. TCRdb redid the calling of the reads with MiXCR, one entry per CDR3 protein. The table lists roughly 990,000 distinct CDR3 sequences, around 30% of them singletons. The input for sequencing was cultured CD8+ T cells from PBMCs, taken from culture after CMV antigen stimulation. The chain combines TRBV6-5 with TRBJ1-1, with a possible D match to TRBD1 (6 bases). This TCR came from a human donor in good health (CMV status not recorded). Some clones in this sample may be carry-over from other donors' samples. CDR3 sequence reads: CASSYSVTGSTEAFF. The CDR3 coding sequence is TGTGCCAGCAGTTACTCGGTAACAGGGAGCACTGAAGCTTTCTTT.